These 23 T cell receptor beta chains originate from one sample sequenced in a study of blood T cell repertoires in COVID-19. TCRdb keeps only in-frame clones here, not all; method: immunoSEQ multiplex PCR. The repertoire holds around 280,000 clones, with roughly 80% as singletons. What was sequenced was peripheral blood. The source is a woman in her forties or fifties with active or convalescent COVID-19.

The rearrangement joins TRBV29-1 to TRBJ2-7, with 9 nucleotides matching TRBD2. This CDR3 region has 15 residues. The germline gives CDR1 SQVTM, CDR2 ANQGSEA. The trim removed 6 bases at V and 6 bases at J, leaving 15 bases unmatched. Here the CDR3 reads CSVVTAGGSTLEQYF. CDR3 nucleotides: TGCAGCGTCGTCACAGCGGGAGGATCCACTCTCGAGCAGTACTTC.

This chain joins TRBV5-1 and TRBJ1-1; no clear D. CDR3 length equals 13 residues. Germline-derived CDR1 and CDR2 are SGHRS and YFSETQ. V was clipped by 2 bases and J by 3 bases, with 8 bases between them. The CDR3 loop reads CASSFDTDTEAFF. CDR3 DNA sequence: TGCGCCAGCAGCTTTGACACAGACACTGAAGCTTTCTTT.

The chain joins TRBV24-1 to TRBJ1-2, with 7 bases fitting TRBD1. V was clipped by 2 bases and J by 6 bases; unmatched bases: 14. The germline V gene has CDR1 KGHDR and CDR2 SFDVKD. This CDR3 comprises 17 residues. CDR3 DNA sequence: TGTGCCACCAGTGATTCGGGCAGTCAGGGGGTCGAGGATGGCTACACCTTC. Encoded protein: CATSDSGSQGVEDGYTF.

The chain combines TRBV30 with TRBJ1-1, with a weak D call TRBD1 (6 bases). The CDR3 runs 14 residues. The germline gives CDR1 GTSNPN, CDR2 SVGIG (reference sequence). V was shortened by 3 bases and J by 5 bases, with 16 bases between the two germline ends. In nucleotides, the CDR3 is TGTGCCTGGAGCCCTACAGGGTTGGGTACTGAAGCTTTCTTT. Its translation: CAWSPTGLGTEAFF.

V and J are TRBV7-2 and TRBJ1-2; D is unresolved. Trimming shortened V by 5 bases and J by 7 bases, and 23 bases separated the two germline ends. Germline lookup yields CDR1 SGHTA and CDR2 FQGNSA. The CDR3 has 16 amino acids. CDR3 sequence (DNA): TGTGCCAGCAGCCCACTGACGGTATCAGGCCGCAGTGGCTACACCTTC. Translation: CASSPLTVSGRSGYTF.

This clone has ten or more counts. The chain carries TRBV12-3 or TRBV12-4 and TRBJ1-2; 7 bases align to TRBD1. This CDR3 is 13 amino acids long. V shed 0 bases and J 14 bases; nucleotides not matched to a gene: 9. The CDR3 loop reads CASSLAGTEAITF. The CDR3 region has the DNA TGTGCCAGCAGTTTAGCGGGGACAGAGGCTATAACCTTC.

V is TRBV19 and J is TRBJ1-2; perhaps TRBD1 as D (5 bases). The CDR3 is made up of 14 amino acids. Germline V gene sequence: CDR1 LNHDA, CDR2 SQIVND (reference sequence). V was shortened by 3 bases and J by 5 bases, with 13 bases between the two germline ends. For the CDR3, the DNA is TGTGCCAGTAGTATGTGGCAGGGATCTTATGGCTACACCTTC. Amino acids: CASSMWQGSYGYTF.

V is TRBV19 and J is TRBJ1-2, with 7 positions matching TRBD1. Per germline, CDR1 LNHDA and CDR2 SQIVND (reference sequence). CDR3 length: 15 residues. V lost 1 base, J lost 1 base, and 3 bases stayed unmatched. The CDR3 nucleotides read TGTGCCAGTAGTATAGCCGGGACAGTTAACTATGGCTACACCTTC. Amino acids: CASSIAGTVNYGYTF.

This clone was counted many times. The rearrangement uses TRBV2 and TRBJ2-1, with TRBD2 identical over 7 bases. Looked up from germline, CDR1 is SNHLY and CDR2 is FYNNEI. The J segment lost 2 bases and the V segment lost 8 bases, leaving 12 bases of the junction unmatched. This CDR3 is built from 16 residues. The CDR3 protein is CASSAGEYVTYNEQFF. The CDR3, as DNA: TGTGCCAGCTCGGCGGGAGAGTATGTCACCTACAATGAGCAGTTCTTC.

A few counts support this clone. This rearrangement joins TRBV6-6 to TRBJ1-2, with TRBD1 as a possible D gene (6 bases). V lost 2 bases and J 6 bases, leaving 10 bases between the germline ends. CDR3 length equals 13 residues. From germline, CDR1 is MNHNY and CDR2 SVGAGI (reference sequence). Here the CDR3 DNA reads TGTGCCAGCAGTTACGTTCAGGGGAATGGCTACACCTTC. The encoded protein is CASSYVQGNGYTF.

The gene calls are TRBV6-5 and TRBJ2-5, with TRBD1 as a possible D gene (5 bases). Trimming took 6 bases from V and 2 from J, leaving 10 bases between them. Germline CDR1 MNHEY, CDR2 SVGAGI. This CDR3 is built from 13 residues. In nucleotides, the CDR3 is TGTGCCAGCAGACCTGGACATCAAGAGACCCAGTACTTC. This gives the protein CASRPGHQETQYF.

This chain links TRBV19 with TRBJ1-2, with 7 bases lining up with TRBD1. Trimming at V came to 10 bases and at J to 4 bases, leaving 12 bases not matched to a gene. The CDR3 totals 14 residues. Germline V lookup: CDR1 LNHDA, CDR2 SQIVND (reference sequence). Here the CDR3 reads CATRDSRNFYGYTF. CDR3 coding DNA: TGTGCCACCAGGGACAGCAGGAACTTCTATGGCTACACCTTC.

The rearrangement joins TRBV7-9 to TRBJ2-4; TRBD2 aligns across 10 bases. The CDR3 is 19 amino acids. The germline V gene encodes CDR1 SEHNR and CDR2 FQNEAQ (reference sequence). After removal of 4 bases from V and 4 bases from J, the junction contained 16 bases not matched to a gene. DNA of the CDR3: TGTGCCAGCAGCTCCACACCCCGAGCGGGAGGGGGAGGTAAAAACATTCAGTACTTC. This encodes CASSSTPRAGGGGKNIQYF.

V gene TRBV4-1 combines with J gene TRBJ1-4; TRBD1 might be the D (5 bases). The ends were cut back, 2 bases at V and 1 base at J, with 11 bases in the middle. The V gene's germline CDR1 is MGHRA and CDR2 YSYEKL. The length of the CDR3 is 16 residues. CDR3 DNA sequence: TGCGCCAGCAGCCAATCTTGGCAGGGAACTAATGAAAAACTGTTTTTT. Amino acids: CASSQSWQGTNEKLFF.

This chain links TRBV27 with TRBJ1-6, with D perhaps matching TRBD1 (6 bases). V gave up 4 bases and J gave up 0 bases, with 16 bases separating them. The CDR3 loop spans 18 amino acids. The germline V gene encodes CDR1 MNHEY and CDR2 SMNVEV (reference sequence). The CDR3 reads CASSSSGQPISYNSPLHF. The CDR3 DNA reads as TGTGCCAGCAGTTCCTCCGGACAGCCTATCTCCTATAATTCACCCCTCCACTTT.

This chain connects TRBV19 to TRBJ1-5, with D tentatively TRBD1 (5 bases). This CDR3 is 15 amino acids long. Trimming stripped 1 base from V and 0 bases from J, with 7 bases between. The germline V gene encodes CDR1 LNHDA and CDR2 SQIVND (reference sequence). The DNA for the CDR3 is TGTGCCAGTAGTATAGGACAGTATAGCAATCAGCCCCAGCATTTT. Translation: CASSIGQYSNQPQHF.

This sequence joins TRBV5-1 and TRBJ1-5; D is undetermined. The germline CDR1 and CDR2 sequences are SGHRS and YFSETQ. The length of the CDR3 is 14 residues. Trimming took off 4 bases at V and 3 bases at J, with 11 bases between the two ends. CDR3 residues: CASSPAGDNQPQHF. CDR3 DNA: TGCGCCAGCAGCCCTGCCGGGGACAATCAGCCCCAGCATTTT. The full variable domain, rest sourced from reference TRBV5-1 and TRBJ1-5, is KAGVTQTPRYLIKTRGQQVTLSCSPISGHRSVSWYQQTPGQGLQFLFEYFSETQRNKGNFPGRFSGRQFSNSRSEMNVSTLELGDSALYLCASSPAGDNQPQHFGDGTRLSIL.

The chain is built from TRBV3-1 (or the pseudogene TRBV3-2) and TRBJ2-7, with 10 bases identical to TRBD2. With V trimmed by 5 bases and J by 6 bases, 4 bases remained unmatched. Germline V gene lookup returns CDR1 LGHDT and CDR2 YNNKEL (reference sequence). This CDR3 comprises 13 residues. The CDR3 loop is CASSVRTSGEQYF. DNA for the CDR3: TGTGCCAGCAGCGTTCGGACTAGCGGCGAGCAGTACTTC.

This chain joins TRBV25-1 and TRBJ1-5; the match to TRBD1 covers 7 bases. Germline V gene sequence: CDR1 MGHDK, CDR2 SYGVNS. The CDR3 has 16 amino acids. V dropped 6 bases and J dropped 0; count of bases not matched to a gene: 8. The CDR3, as DNA: TGTGCCAGCAGCGGGGACAGCGTGGATAGCAATCAGCCCCAGCATTTT. This sequence encodes CASSGDSVDSNQPQHF.

The chain uses TRBV6-2 or TRBV6-3 and TRBJ2-7; TRBD1 matches at 7 bases. The trim removed 3 bases at V and 2 bases at J, leaving 7 bases unmatched. The CDR3 consists of 15 residues. Germline V gives CDR1 MNHEY, CDR2 SVGEGT. CDR3 in DNA: TGTGCCAGCAGTTATAATGGACAGGCACCCTACGAGCAGTACTTC. It yields the protein CASSYNGQAPYEQYF.

The V gene is TRBV18, the J gene TRBJ2-2; maybe TRBD1 (6 bases). V lost 3 bases to trimming and J lost 0 bases, with 8 bases between them. The CDR3 is 15 amino acids. Germline-derived CDR1 and CDR2 are KGHSH and LQKENI. DNA for the CDR3: TGTGCCAGCTCACCCAGGACAGCGAACACCGGGGAGCTGTTTTTT. Its protein product is CASSPRTANTGELFF.

This clone was picked up one time. The chain employs TRBV18 and TRBJ1-1; 7 bases map to TRBD1. Germline CDR1 reads KGHSH; CDR2 reads LQKENI. The V segment lost 0 bases and the J segment 6 bases; nucleotides outside the gene matches: 7. This CDR3 has 15 amino acids. The CDR3 sequence is CASSPPRGAFAEAFF. For the CDR3, the DNA is TGTGCCAGCTCACCACCCAGGGGGGCGTTTGCTGAAGCTTTCTTT.

The gene calls are TRBV18 and TRBJ1-1; 7 bases are shared with TRBD1. The length of the CDR3 is 14 residues. V dropped 6 bases and J dropped 3; count of bases not matched to a gene: 7. Germline-derived CDR1 and CDR2 are KGHSH and LQKENI. DNA for the CDR3: TGTGCCAGCTCCACGAACACAGGGGACACTGAAGCTTTCTTT. As protein: CASSTNTGDTEAFF.